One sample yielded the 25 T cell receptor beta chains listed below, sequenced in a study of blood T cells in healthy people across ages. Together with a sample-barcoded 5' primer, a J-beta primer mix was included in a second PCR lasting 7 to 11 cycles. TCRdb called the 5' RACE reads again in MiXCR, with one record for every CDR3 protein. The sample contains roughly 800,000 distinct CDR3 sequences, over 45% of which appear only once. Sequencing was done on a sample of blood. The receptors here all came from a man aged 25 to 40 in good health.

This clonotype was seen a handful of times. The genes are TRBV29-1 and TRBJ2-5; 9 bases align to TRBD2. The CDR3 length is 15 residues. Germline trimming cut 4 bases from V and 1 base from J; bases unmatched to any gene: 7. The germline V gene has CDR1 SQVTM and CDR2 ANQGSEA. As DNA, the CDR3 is TGCAGCGTTGTATTGCGGGAGGGCCCCCAAGAGACCCAGTACTTC. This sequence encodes CSVVLREGPQETQYF.

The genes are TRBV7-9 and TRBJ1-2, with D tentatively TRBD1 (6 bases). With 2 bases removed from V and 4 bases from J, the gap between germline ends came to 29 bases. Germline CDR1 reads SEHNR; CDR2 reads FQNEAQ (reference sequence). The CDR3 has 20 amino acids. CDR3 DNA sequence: TGTGCCAGCAGCTTATATAGATCCCCAGGGACAAGGTCTACCCCCTATGGCTACACCTTC. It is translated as CASSLYRSPGTRSTPYGYTF. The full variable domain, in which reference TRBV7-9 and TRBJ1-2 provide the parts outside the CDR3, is DTGVSQNPRHKITKRGQNVTFRCDPISEHNRLYWYRQTLGQGPEFLTYFQNEAQLEKSRLLSDRFSAERPKGSFSTLEIQRTEQGDSAMYLCASSLYRSPGTRSTPYGYTFGSGTRLTVV.

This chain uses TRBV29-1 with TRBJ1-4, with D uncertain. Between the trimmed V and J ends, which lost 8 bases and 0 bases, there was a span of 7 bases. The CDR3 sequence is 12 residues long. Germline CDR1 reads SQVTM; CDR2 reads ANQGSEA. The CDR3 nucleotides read TGCAGCACCCGGTCAACTAATGAAAAACTGTTTTTT. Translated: CSTRSTNEKLFF.

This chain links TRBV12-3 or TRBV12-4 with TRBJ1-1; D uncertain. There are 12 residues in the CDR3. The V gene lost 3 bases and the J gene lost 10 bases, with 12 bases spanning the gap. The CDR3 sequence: CASSFKTRAAFF. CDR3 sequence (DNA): TGTGCCAGCAGTTTCAAGACCCGAGCAGCTTTCTTT.

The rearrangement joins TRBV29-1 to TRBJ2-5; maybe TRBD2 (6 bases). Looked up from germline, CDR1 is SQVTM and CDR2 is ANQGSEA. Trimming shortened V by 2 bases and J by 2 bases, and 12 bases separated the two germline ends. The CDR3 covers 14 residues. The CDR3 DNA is TGCAGCGTTGAAAGAGGGGCGGGGCAAGAGACCCAGTACTTC. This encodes CSVERGAGQETQYF.

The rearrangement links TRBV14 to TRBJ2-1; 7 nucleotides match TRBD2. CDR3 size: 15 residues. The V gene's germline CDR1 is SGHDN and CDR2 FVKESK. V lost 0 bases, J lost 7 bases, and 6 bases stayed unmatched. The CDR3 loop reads CASSQDMYSGNEQFF. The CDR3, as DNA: TGTGCCAGCAGCCAAGATATGTATAGCGGGAATGAGCAGTTCTTC. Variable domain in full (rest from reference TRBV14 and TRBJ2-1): EAGVTQFPSHSVIEKGQTVTLRCDPISGHDNLYWYRRVMGKEIKFLLHFVKESKQDESGMPNNRFLAERTGGTYSTLKVQPAELEDSGVYFCASSQDMYSGNEQFFGPGTRLTVL.

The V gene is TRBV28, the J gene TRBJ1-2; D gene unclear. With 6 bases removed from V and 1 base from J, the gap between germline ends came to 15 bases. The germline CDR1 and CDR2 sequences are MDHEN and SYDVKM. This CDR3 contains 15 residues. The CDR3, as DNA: TGTGCCAGCAGACTTTCTATAGCATTTAACTATGGCTACACCTTC. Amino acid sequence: CASRLSIAFNYGYTF.

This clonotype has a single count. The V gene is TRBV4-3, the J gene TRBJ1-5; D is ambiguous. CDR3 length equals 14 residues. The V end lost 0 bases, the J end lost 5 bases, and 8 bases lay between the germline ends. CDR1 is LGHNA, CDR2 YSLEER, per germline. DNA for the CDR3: TGCGCCAGCAGCCAAGAAAGTTCTTATCAGCCCCAGCATTTT. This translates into CASSQESSYQPQHF.

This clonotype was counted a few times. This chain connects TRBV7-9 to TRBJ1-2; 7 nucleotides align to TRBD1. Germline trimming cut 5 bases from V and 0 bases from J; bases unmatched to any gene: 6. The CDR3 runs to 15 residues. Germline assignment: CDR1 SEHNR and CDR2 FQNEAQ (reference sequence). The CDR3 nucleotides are TGTGCCAGCAGCCCGCGGGACAGTTCTAACTATGGCTACACCTTC. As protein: CASSPRDSSNYGYTF.

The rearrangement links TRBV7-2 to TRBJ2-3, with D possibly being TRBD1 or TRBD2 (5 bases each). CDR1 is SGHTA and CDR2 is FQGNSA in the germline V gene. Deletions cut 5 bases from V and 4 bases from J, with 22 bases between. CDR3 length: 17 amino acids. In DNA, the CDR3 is TGTGCCAGCAGCCGGGCCGGGACCGCGACTGGTGCAGATACGCAGTATTTT. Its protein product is CASSRAGTATGADTQYF.

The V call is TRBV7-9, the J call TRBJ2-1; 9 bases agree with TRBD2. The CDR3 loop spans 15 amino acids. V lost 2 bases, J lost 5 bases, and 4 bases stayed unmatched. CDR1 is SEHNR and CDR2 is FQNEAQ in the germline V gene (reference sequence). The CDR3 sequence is CASSLLAGTNNEQFF. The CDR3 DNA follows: TGTGCCAGCAGCTTACTAGCGGGGACCAACAATGAGCAGTTCTTC.

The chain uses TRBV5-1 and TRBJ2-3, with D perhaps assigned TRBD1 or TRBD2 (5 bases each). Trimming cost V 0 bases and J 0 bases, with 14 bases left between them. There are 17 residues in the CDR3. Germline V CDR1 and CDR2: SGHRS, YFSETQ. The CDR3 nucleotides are TGCGCCAGCAGCTTGGGGTTTGGCAGGGACAGCACAGATACGCAGTATTTT. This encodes CASSLGFGRDSTDTQYF.

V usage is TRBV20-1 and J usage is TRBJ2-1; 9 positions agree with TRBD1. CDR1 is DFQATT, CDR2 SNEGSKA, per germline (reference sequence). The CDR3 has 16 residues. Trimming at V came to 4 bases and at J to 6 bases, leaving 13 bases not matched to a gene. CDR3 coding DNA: TGCAGTGCTATTCGCCCCGGGACAGGGAACTTCAATGAGCAGTTCTTC. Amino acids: CSAIRPGTGNFNEQFF.

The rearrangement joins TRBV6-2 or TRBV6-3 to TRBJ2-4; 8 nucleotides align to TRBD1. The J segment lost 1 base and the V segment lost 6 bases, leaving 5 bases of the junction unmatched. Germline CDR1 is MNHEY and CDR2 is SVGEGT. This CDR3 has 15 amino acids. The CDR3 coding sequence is TGTGCCAGCAGCCAGGGACAGGACGCCAAAAACATTCAGTACTTC. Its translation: CASSQGQDAKNIQYF.

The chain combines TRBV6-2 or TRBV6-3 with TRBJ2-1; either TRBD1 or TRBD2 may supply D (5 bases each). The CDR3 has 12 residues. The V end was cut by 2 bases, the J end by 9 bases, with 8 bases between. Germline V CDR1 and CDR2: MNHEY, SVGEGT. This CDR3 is CASSYDSGEQFF. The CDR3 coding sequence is TGTGCCAGCAGTTACGACAGCGGTGAGCAGTTCTTC.

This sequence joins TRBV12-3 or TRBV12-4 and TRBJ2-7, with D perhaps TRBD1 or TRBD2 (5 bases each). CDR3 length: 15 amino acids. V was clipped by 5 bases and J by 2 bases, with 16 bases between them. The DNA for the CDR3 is TGTGCCAGCAGTCTGGTGGGGGACGGGACCTACGAGCAGTACTTC. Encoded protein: CASSLVGDGTYEQYF.

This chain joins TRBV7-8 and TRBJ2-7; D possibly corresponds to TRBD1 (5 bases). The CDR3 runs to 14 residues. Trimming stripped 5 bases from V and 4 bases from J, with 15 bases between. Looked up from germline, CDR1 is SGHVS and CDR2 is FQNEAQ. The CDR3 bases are TGTGCCAGCAGCGTCACCTTGGGGCGGTACGAGCAGTACTTC. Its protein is CASSVTLGRYEQYF.

CDR3 bases: TGCAGTGCCAGACATTTGAACACTGAAGCTTTCTTT. This encodes CSARHLNTEAFF. The chain has TRBV20-1 and TRBJ1-1; D not certain. V lost 6 bases, J lost 0 bases, and 8 bases lay in between. CDR1 and CDR2 (germline): DFQATT, SNEGSKA (reference sequence). This CDR3 is 12 amino acids long.

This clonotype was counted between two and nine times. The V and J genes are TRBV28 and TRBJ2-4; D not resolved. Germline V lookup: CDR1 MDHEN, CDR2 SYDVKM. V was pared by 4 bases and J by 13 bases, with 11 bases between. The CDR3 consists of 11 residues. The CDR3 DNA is TGTGCCAGCAGTTCCCTTTTTGAGCAGTACTTC. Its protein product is CASSSLFEQYF.

CDR3 protein: CASTENAPWASYEQYF. The CDR3 region has the DNA TGCGCCAGCACCGAAAATGCCCCATGGGCTTCCTACGAGCAGTACTTC. This chain uses TRBV10-2 with TRBJ2-7; D is unclear. The CDR3 is 16 amino acids. Trimming shortened V by 7 bases and J by 1 base, and 20 bases separated the two germline ends. Germline V gives CDR1 WSHSY, CDR2 SAAADI.

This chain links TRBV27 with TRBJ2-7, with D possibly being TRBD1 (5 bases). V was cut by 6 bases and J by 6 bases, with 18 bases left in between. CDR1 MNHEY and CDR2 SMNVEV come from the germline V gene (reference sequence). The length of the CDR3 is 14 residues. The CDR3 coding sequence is TGTGCCAGCAGCCCTGACAGCCCCAAAGGCGAGCAGTACTTC. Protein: CASSPDSPKGEQYF.

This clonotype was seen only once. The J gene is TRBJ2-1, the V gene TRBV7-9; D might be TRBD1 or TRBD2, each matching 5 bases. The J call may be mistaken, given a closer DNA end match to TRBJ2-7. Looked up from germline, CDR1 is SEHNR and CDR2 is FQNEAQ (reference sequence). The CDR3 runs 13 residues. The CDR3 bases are TGTGCCAGCAGCTTAGTTGCCGGGACCGAGCAGTACTTC. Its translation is CASSLVAGTEQYF.

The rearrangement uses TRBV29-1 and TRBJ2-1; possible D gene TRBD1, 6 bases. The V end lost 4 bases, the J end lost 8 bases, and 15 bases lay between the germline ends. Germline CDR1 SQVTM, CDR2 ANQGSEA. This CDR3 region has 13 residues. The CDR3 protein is CSVGVFPGDEQFF. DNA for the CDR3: TGCAGCGTTGGGGTCTTTCCAGGGGATGAGCAGTTCTTC.

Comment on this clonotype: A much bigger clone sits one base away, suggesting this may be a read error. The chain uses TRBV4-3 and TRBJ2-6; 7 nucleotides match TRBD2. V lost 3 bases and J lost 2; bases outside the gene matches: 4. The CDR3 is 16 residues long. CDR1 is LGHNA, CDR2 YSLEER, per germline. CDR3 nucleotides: TGCGCCAGCAGCCATGATGGGGGGGCTGGGGCCAACGTCCTGACTTTC. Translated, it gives CASSHDGGAGANVLTF.

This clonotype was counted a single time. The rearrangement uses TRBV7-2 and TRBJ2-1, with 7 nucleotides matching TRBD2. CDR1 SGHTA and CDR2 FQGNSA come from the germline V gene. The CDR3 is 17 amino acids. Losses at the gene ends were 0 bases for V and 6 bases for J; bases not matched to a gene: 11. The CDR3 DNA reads TGTGCCAGCAGCTTAGCCCCGGCTAGCGGCGGGGTCAATGAGCAGTTCTTC. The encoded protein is CASSLAPASGGVNEQFF.